This T cell receptor beta chain originates from a study of T-cell memory formation after mild COVID-19. Using its own MiXCR run on the 5' RACE reads, TCRdb lists one record per CDR3 protein. This sample carries some 450,000 distinct CDR3 sequences, 15% to 25% of them seen once, and the ten largest clones take 8.4%. V was pared by 2 bases and J by 6 bases, with 8 bases between. CDR1 SGHTA and CDR2 FQGTGA come from the germline V gene. The CDR3 totals 13 residues. The specimen sequenced was PBMCs or a T cell subset sorted from them (not recorded which). The source is an adult woman who had mild COVID-19 (a few samples of this study predate the infection). Cell type and time point are not known. V is TRBV7-3 and J is TRBJ2-1; D uncertain. The CDR3 DNA is TGTGCCAGCAGCTTAGGACCGCTCAATGAGCAGTTCTTC. Its protein product is CASSLGPLNEQFF.